This is a list of T cell receptor beta chains from one sample in a study of shared clonotypes between healthy human individuals. The repertoire was sequenced with immunoSEQ multiplex PCR; TCRdb's copy has only in-frame clones and lacks some. The sample holds around 2,100,000 clones, approximately 94% seen once. The sequenced material came from naive CD8+ T cells sorted from blood. The receptors shown here come from a man younger than 30 in good health. CDR3s include the opening cysteine and the closing phenylalanine or tryptophan. The D gene is left open where the match is weak. Where a row states a size, it is once, few, many or the class of an expanded clone; other rows omit it.

size	V	D	J	CDR3	DNA
NA	TRBV28	NA	TRBJ2-2	CASSPYKNTGELFF	TGTGCCAGCAGTCCATACAAGAACACCGGGGAGCTGTTTTTT
NA	TRBV7-6	TRBD1	TRBJ2-2	CASSLEGWTGGFDGELFF	TGTGCCAGCAGCTTAGAAGGCTGGACAGGGGGGTTCGACGGGGAGCTGTTTTTT
NA	TRBV6-1	NA	TRBJ1-3	CASSESRGDGNTIYF	TGTGCCAGCAGTGAAAGTAGGGGGGACGGAAACACCATATATTTT
NA	TRBV5-1	NA	TRBJ2-1	CASSYDLSSYNEQFF	TGCGCCAGCAGCTACGACTTGAGCTCCTACAATGAGCAGTTCTTC
once	TRBV10-2	NA	TRBJ2-1	CASTPGWGESPSYNEQFF	TGCGCCAGCACACCGGGATGGGGGGAGTCCCCCTCATACAATGAGCAGTTCTTC
NA	TRBV5-1	NA	TRBJ2-7	CASSLWDTNTEQYF	TGCGCCAGCAGCCTGTGGGACACCAACACCGAGCAGTACTTC
NA	TRBV27	NA	TRBJ1-2	CASSPSGEGPGYGYTF	TGTGCCAGCAGTCCCTCCGGGGAGGGGCCAGGCTATGGCTACACCTTC
NA	TRBV29-1	NA	TRBJ2-1	CSVEGSGYNEQFF	TGCAGCGTTGAGGGCAGTGGGTACAATGAGCAGTTCTTC
NA	TRBV2	NA	TRBJ2-7	CASSESGLPYEQYF	TGTGCCAGCAGTGAATCAGGACTTCCCTACGAGCAGTACTTC
NA	TRBV7-8	TRBD2	TRBJ2-3	CASSLISSGSTDTQYF	TGTGCCAGCAGCCTCATTAGTAGCGGGAGTACAGATACGCAGTATTTT
NA	TRBV30	NA	TRBJ1-6	CAWINTGVYNSPLHF	TGTGCCTGGATCAACACAGGCGTTTATAATTCACCCCTCCACTTT
NA	TRBV10-1	NA	TRBJ2-7	CASSSDTSYEQYF	TGCGCCAGCAGTTCGGACACCTCCTACGAGCAGTACTTC
NA	TRBV7-8	TRBD1	TRBJ1-1	CASSRDRGSGPEAFF	TGTGCCAGCAGCCGCGACAGGGGCAGCGGACCTGAAGCTTTCTTT
NA	TRBV28	TRBD1	TRBJ1-2	CASRKRTGVPLYGYTF	TGTGCCAGCAGGAAAAGGACAGGGGTACCCCTCTATGGCTACACCTTC
NA	TRBV9	NA	TRBJ2-6	CASSVSPGANVLTF	TGTGCCAGCAGCGTAAGTCCCGGGGCCAACGTCCTGACTTTC
NA	TRBV5-8	NA	TRBJ2-4	CASSPWGGEGFDIQYF	TGTGCCAGCAGCCCATGGGGGGGCGAGGGGTTTGACATTCAGTACTTC
NA	TRBV2	NA	TRBJ2-3	CARATDTQYF	TGTGCCAGGGCCACAGATACGCAGTATTTT
NA	TRBV27	NA	TRBJ1-2	CASSFSSPASGYTF	TGTGCCAGCAGTTTTTCCTCCCCAGCGAGTGGCTACACCTTC
NA	TRBV4-1	TRBD2	TRBJ2-5	CASSQGPSGRAVETQYF	TGCGCCAGCAGCCAAGGTCCTAGCGGGAGGGCAGTGGAGACCCAGTACTTC
NA	TRBV9	NA	TRBJ2-7	CASSVERAGENEQYF	TGTGCCAGCAGCGTAGAAAGAGCAGGCGAAAACGAGCAGTACTTC
NA	TRBV4-3	NA	TRBJ1-3	CASSQDRVGAVSGNTIYF	TGCGCCAGCAGCCAAGATCGCGTCGGGGCAGTATCTGGAAACACCATATATTTT
NA	TRBV2	NA	TRBJ1-1	CATTGGTEAFF	TGTGCCACCACCGGTGGGACTGAAGCTTTCTTT
NA	TRBV15	NA	TRBJ1-4	CATSGPDRNNEKLFF	TGTGCCACCAGCGGCCCGGACAGAAATAATGAAAAACTGTTTTTT
NA	TRBV21-1	NA	TRBJ2-1	CASSNGNEQFF	TGTGCCAGCAGCAACGGTAATGAGCAGTTCTTC
NA	TRBV2	TRBD2	TRBJ2-7	CASSGLAYEQYF	TGTGCCAGCAGCGGACTAGCCTACGAGCAGTACTTC
NA	TRBV6-5	TRBD2	TRBJ2-7	CASSYSSGRVRYEQYF	TGTGCCAGCAGTTACTCCAGCGGGAGGGTTAGGTACGAGCAGTACTTC
NA	TRBV15	NA	TRBJ1-3	CATSLPPTGNTIYF	TGTGCCACCAGCCTCCCCCCTACTGGAAACACCATATATTTT
NA	TRBV28	NA	TRBJ2-2	CASSFSGRTGELFF	TGTGCCAGCAGTTTTTCGGGGAGGACCGGGGAGCTGTTTTTT
NA	TRBV7-9	NA	TRBJ2-3	CAIQRGTDTQYF	TGTGCCATCCAACGAGGCACAGATACGCAGTATTTT
NA	TRBV5-8	NA	TRBJ2-7	CASSFRDPISGEQYF	TGTGCCAGCAGCTTCCGGGATCCCATTTCGGGGGAGCAGTACTTC
NA	TRBV5-1	NA	TRBJ1-2	CASSLSEKGYYGYTF	TGCGCCAGCAGCTTGAGCGAGAAGGGATACTATGGCTACACCTTC
NA	TRBV18	TRBD2	TRBJ2-5	CASSPPEREAETQYF	TGTGCCAGCTCACCACCCGAGCGGGAGGCGGAGACCCAGTACTTC
NA	TRBV9	TRBD2	TRBJ2-7	CASSASGAPSYEQYF	TGTGCCAGCAGCGCTAGCGGGGCCCCGTCCTACGAGCAGTACTTC
NA	TRBV30	NA	TRBJ2-7	CAWRLAGTQYEQYF	TGTGCCTGGAGACTGGCAGGGACACAATACGAGCAGTACTTC
NA	TRBV5-6	NA	TRBJ2-1	CASSLGSYNEQFF	TGTGCCAGCAGCTTGGGTTCCTACAATGAGCAGTTCTTC
NA	TRBV7-6	NA	TRBJ1-5	CASSLSGGLGQPQHF	TGTGCCAGCAGCTTAAGCGGGGGGCTAGGTCAGCCCCAGCATTTT
NA	TRBV6-1	NA	TRBJ2-6	CASSDHDYSGANVLTF	TGTGCCAGCAGTGACCACGACTACTCTGGGGCCAACGTCCTGACTTTC
NA	TRBV28	NA	TRBJ2-5	CASIGGLQETQYF	TGTGCCAGCATCGGGGGTTTGCAAGAGACCCAGTACTTC
NA	TRBV19	NA	TRBJ2-2	CASSIVPNTGELFF	TGTGCCAGTAGTATAGTCCCCAACACCGGGGAGCTGTTTTTT
NA	TRBV2	NA	TRBJ1-3	CASSEGTTGRFFGNTIYF	TGTGCCAGCAGTGAAGGAACCACAGGGAGGTTCTTTGGAAACACCATATATTTT
once	TRBV4-3	NA	TRBJ1-6	CASSQVPTWDNSPLHF	TGCGCCAGCAGCCAAGTCCCTACATGGGATAATTCACCCCTCCACTTT
NA	TRBV2	NA	TRBJ2-7	CASSDFYGSYEQYF	TGTGCCAGCAGCGACTTTTACGGCTCCTACGAGCAGTACTTC
NA	TRBV4-3	TRBD1	TRBJ2-2	CASSPQTGGTGELFF	TGCGCCAGCAGCCCTCAAACAGGGGGCACCGGGGAGCTGTTTTTT
NA	TRBV5-1	NA	TRBJ2-2	CASSLGDYTGELFF	TGCGCCAGCAGCTTGGGGGACTACACCGGGGAGCTGTTTTTT
once	TRBV15	NA	TRBJ1-4	CATSRDYGGSEKLFF	TGTGCCACCAGCAGAGATTATGGGGGCAGTGAAAAACTGTTTTTT
NA	TRBV7-8	TRBD2	TRBJ2-1	CASSERLAGEQFF	TGTGCCAGCAGCGAACGACTAGCCGGCGAGCAGTTCTTC
NA	TRBV6-1	NA	TRBJ2-5	CASSEYWEETQYF	TGTGCCAGCAGTGAATATTGGGAAGAGACCCAGTACTTC
NA	TRBV4-2	NA	TRBJ2-4	CASSQDGSWIQYF	TGTGCCAGCAGCCAAGATGGCAGTTGGATTCAGTACTTC
NA	TRBV7-9	TRBD1	TRBJ2-5	CASSETGGGGPTQYF	TGTGCCAGCAGCGAGACAGGGGGAGGGGGGCCGACCCAGTACTTC
NA	TRBV5-4	NA	TRBJ2-2	CASSSPGEGVGELFF	TGTGCCAGCAGCTCCCCAGGGGAGGGGGTCGGGGAGCTGTTTTTT
NA	TRBV19	NA	TRBJ2-1	CASTDGTYTYNEQFF	TGTGCCAGCACCGACGGAACCTACACCTACAATGAGCAGTTCTTC